These T cell receptor beta chains were read from a single sample in a study of identical twins. Via MiXCR, TCRdb re-called the 5' RACE reads, giving one row per CDR3 protein. Of hundreds of thousands of distinct CDR3 sequences in the sample, 9% to 15% were seen once. The sample was also reused in another study, on yellow fever vaccine responses in identical twins.

Sequenced: PBMCs. These TCRs come from a woman in her late teens or twenties in good health. The conserved cysteine and the conserved F or W are not part of the CDR3 here. Each record gives: CDR3 length, J gene, V gene, clone size, CDR3 protein. The listing skips clone size in some rows; elsewhere it reads once, few, many or a size class.

>13|TRBJ1-1|TRBV5-1|many
ASSPVGGMNTEAF
>16|TRBJ1-1|TRBV11-1|many
ASSLKEGAGRINTEAF
>13|TRBJ2-7|TRBV5-1|few
ASSLDPLAVYEQY
>11|TRBJ1-2|TRBV15|.
ATSRGLVPGYT
>12|TRBJ1-2|TRBV20-1|few
SARPGEYNYGYT
>13|TRBJ2-7|TRBV4-1|.
ASSQDVRELDEQY
>11|TRBJ2-1|TRBV10-3|few
AISRVGYNEQF
>14|TRBJ1-1|TRBV5-6|many
ASTGAGGYMNTEAF
>14|TRBJ2-5|TRBV25-1|many
ASSERGTGDMETQY
>13|TRBJ2-5|TRBV7-2|.
ASSKSGGAWETQY
>14|TRBJ2-2|TRBV5-1|few
ASTPWAGGFTGELF
>13|TRBJ2-3|TRBV29-1|.
SVERLAGTTDTQY
>13|TRBJ1-4|TRBV12-3/TRBV12-4|many
ASTQGDPGDEKLF
>11|TRBJ2-1|TRBV6-2/TRBV6-3|.
ASKKGAGNEQF
>14|TRBJ2-4|TRBV18|.
ASSPISGLAKNIQY
>12|TRBJ2-5|TRBV12-5|.
ASGSGTGRETQY
>13|TRBJ2-1|TRBV4-1|few
ASSQDLASGREQF
>16|TRBJ2-7|TRBV11-1|few
ASSLTGLPAHSTYEQY
>12|TRBJ1-5|TRBV18|few
ASSPAGTGQPQH
>12|TRBJ1-3|TRBV12-3/TRBV12-4|few
ASSILGAGNTIY
>14|TRBJ2-5|TRBV7-9|.
ASSLAHSTGYETQY
>13|TRBJ2-2|TRBV5-1|.
ASSLRTDKTGELF
>15|TRBJ2-7|TRBV5-1|few
ASSLALSPAFRYEQY
>13|TRBJ2-3|TRBV7-2|.
ASSYTSGGSDTQY
>13|TRBJ2-5|TRBV10-3|.
AISPRGNPQETQY